The T cell receptor beta chain described here comes from a study of cytomegalovirus exposure and HLA in healthy donors. Notes on this clone: The antigen is undetermined.

Overall study findings and caveats: Altogether, 150 or so TCR beta chains were recorded as cytomegalovirus-associated.

PCR amplification relied on 60 Vbeta primers (plus 13 Jbeta primers). Repertoires were generated with immunoSEQ multiplex PCR, while TCRdb's copy carries only in-frame clones and drops some. The sample consists of about 92,000 clones, roughly 80% of them appearing once. Germline-derived CDR1 and CDR2 are MDHEN and SYDVKM. The ends lost 5 bases at V and 7 bases at J; junction bases unmatched: 8. The CDR3 extends over 14 amino acids. This clonotype was obtained from a girl aged 2-10 years in good health and CMV-seropositive. The gene calls are TRBV28 and TRBJ1-5, with 7 bases that match TRBD1. The sequencing input was PBMCs. DNA of the CDR3: TGTGCCAGCAGTATCAGGGGGAAATGGCAGCCCCAGCATTTT. Residues: CASSIRGKWQPQHF.